These 28 T cell receptor beta chains originate from one sample sequenced in a study of radiotherapy plus CTLA-4 blockade in lung cancer. TCRdb's copy holds only in-frame clones and misses some; the assay was immunoSEQ multiplex PCR. The sample records about 90,000 clones, less than 80% being singletons. The sample was peripheral blood, taken from a patient treated with radiotherapy plus ipilimumab. The source is a human donor with non-small cell lung cancer that progressed on radiotherapy plus ipilimumab.

This clone has only one observation. The chain joins TRBV5-8 to TRBJ1-2; D unclear. Trimming took 2 bases from V and 2 from J, leaving 10 bases between them. The CDR3 is 14 residues long. The germline V gene has CDR1 SGHTS and CDR2 YDEGEE. In nucleotides, the CDR3 is TGTGCCAGCAGCTTTGGGCAACCCAACTATGGCTACACCTTC. Protein product: CASSFGQPNYGYTF.

This chain links TRBV4-2 with TRBJ1-2; no firm D call. Germline CDR1 LGHNA, CDR2 YNFKEQ. Trimming took off 4 bases at V and 0 bases at J, with 6 bases between the two ends. CDR3 length: 13 residues. This CDR3 is CASSPDANYGYTF. The CDR3, as DNA: TGTGCCAGCAGCCCGGACGCTAACTATGGCTACACCTTC.

Concerning this clone: An end of the junction does not agree with germline; a read error may underlie this. The chain links TRBV14 to TRBJ1-5; D gene unclear. Germline V gene lookup returns CDR1 SGHDN and CDR2 FVKESK. The CDR3 length is 15 residues. Here the CDR3 reads CASNQKAAGGQPQHF. CDR3 DNA sequence: TGTGCCAGCAACCAAAAAGCGGCCGGAGGTCAGCCCCAGCATTTT.

V gene TRBV29-1 combines with J gene TRBJ2-3; D perhaps matches TRBD1 (5 bases). CDR1 SQVTM and CDR2 ANQGSEA come from the germline V gene. Trimming cost V 4 bases and J 3 bases, with 14 bases left between them. The CDR3 has 14 amino acids. The CDR3 reads CSVVGRGWTDTQYF. CDR3 nucleotides: TGCAGCGTTGTCGGAAGGGGCTGGACAGATACGCAGTATTTT.

The V gene is TRBV9, the J gene TRBJ2-2; 7 bases fit TRBD2. CDR1 and CDR2 from the germline V gene are SGDLS and YYNGEE. This CDR3 has 15 amino acids. With V trimmed by 0 bases and J by 6 bases, 5 bases remained unmatched. Here the CDR3 DNA reads TGTGCCAGCAGCGTAGAGCTAGCGGCGGCCGGGGAGCTGTTTTTT. Its translation: CASSVELAAAGELFF.

CDR3 sequence: CASSLGINSNQPQHF. The CDR3 DNA follows: TGCGCCAGCAGCTTGGGTATAAACTCCAATCAGCCCCAGCATTTT. The chain carries TRBV5-1 and TRBJ1-5; no firm D call. This CDR3 is built from 15 residues. V lost 0 bases, J lost 3 bases, and 10 bases lay in between. Germline assignment: CDR1 SGHRS and CDR2 YFSETQ. The complete variable domain, with remaining parts taken from reference TRBV5-1 and TRBJ1-5, reads KAGVTQTPRYLIKTRGQQVTLSCSPISGHRSVSWYQQTPGQGLQFLFEYFSETQRNKGNFPGRFSGRQFSNSRSEMNVSTLELGDSALYLCASSLGINSNQPQHFGDGTRLSIL.

The chain recombines TRBV5-5 with TRBJ1-2, with D maybe TRBD1 (6 bases). With 4 bases removed from V and 4 bases from J, the gap between germline ends came to 14 bases. CDR1 is SGHKS, CDR2 YYEKEE, per germline (reference sequence). CDR3 size: 14 residues. CDR3 sequence reads: CASSHVDSTYGYTF. The CDR3 nucleotides are TGTGCCAGCAGCCATGTGGACAGCACCTATGGCTACACCTTC.

The rearrangement links TRBV7-8 to TRBJ1-5, with D hard to call. The CDR3 is made up of 17 amino acids. Germline V gives CDR1 SGHVS, CDR2 FQNEAQ. Trimming took 8 bases from V and 0 from J, leaving 20 bases between them. DNA for the CDR3: TGTGCCAGCTCGCGGACGGAGCAAACTTATAGCAATCAGCCCCAGCATTTT. Translated, it gives CASSRTEQTYSNQPQHF.

The count of this clone is one. The gene calls are TRBV11-2 and TRBJ2-7, with 7 bases fitting TRBD2. V was clipped by 5 bases and J by 9 bases; unmatched bases: 13. The CDR3 has 14 residues. Germline V CDR1 and CDR2: SGHAT, FQNNGV. The CDR3 is CASSKRGDPPRQYF. Written as DNA, the CDR3 is TGTGCCAGCAGCAAACGGGGGGACCCCCCCCGGCAGTACTTC.

A few counts support this clone. The chain combines TRBV2 with TRBJ1-1, with unresolved D. The CDR3 length is 12 residues. Germline values: CDR1 SNHLY, CDR2 FYNNEI. Trimming cost V 7 bases and J 1 base, with 7 bases left between them. CDR3 nucleotide sequence: TGTGCCAGCACCAGCCGGAACACTGAAGCTTTCTTT. Translating it yields CASTSRNTEAFF.

The chain recombines TRBV2 with TRBJ2-7; TRBD2 matches at 7 bases. The CDR3 is 11 residues long. Germline-derived CDR1 and CDR2 are SNHLY and FYNNEI. The CDR3 DNA follows: TGTGCGGGGGGAGCGGGGACGGAGCAGTACTTC. Encoded protein: CAGGAGTEQYF.

The CDR3, as DNA: TGTGCCATTAGGGAGGTGACAGGGGGATTTAATTCACCCCTCCACTTT. Protein sequence: CAIREVTGGFNSPLHF. This chain uses TRBV10-3 with TRBJ1-6; 9 positions agree with TRBD1. V dropped 9 bases and J dropped 6; count of bases not matched to a gene: 12. The CDR3 has 16 amino acids. Germline V gene data show CDR1 as ENHRY and CDR2 as SYGVKD.

CDR3 protein: CASSLRVGVPEAFF. As DNA, the CDR3 is TGTGCCAGCAGCCTTAGGGTAGGGGTCCCTGAAGCTTTCTTT. The chain couples TRBV7-8 to TRBJ1-1, with D perhaps matching TRBD1 (5 bases). The CDR3 has 14 residues. Germline CDR1 reads SGHVS; CDR2 reads FQNEAQ. V was pared by 5 bases and J by 6 bases, with 16 bases between.

This clone was detected only a few times. This chain connects TRBV7-9 to TRBJ2-7; 9 bases agree with TRBD1. This CDR3 is built from 14 residues. V was clipped by 1 base and J by 2 bases; unmatched bases: 0. Germline lookup yields CDR1 SEHNR and CDR2 FQNEAQ (reference sequence). The CDR3 here is CASSLGTGAYEQYF. The CDR3 DNA sequence: TGTGCCAGCAGCTTAGGGACAGGGGCCTACGAGCAGTACTTC.

This clone was detected only a few times. This chain joins TRBV6-5 and TRBJ2-4; D may correspond to TRBD1 or TRBD2 (5 bases each). The CDR3 extends over 15 amino acids. V lost 5 bases to trimming and J lost 0 bases, with 11 bases between them. Germline CDR1 is MNHEY and CDR2 is SVGAGI. DNA of the CDR3: TGTGCCAGCAGTGGGGGTAGTCTAGCCAAAAACATTCAGTACTTC. Encoded protein: CASSGGSLAKNIQYF.

This clone showed up just a few times. V usage is TRBV2 and J usage is TRBJ2-7, with D possibly matching TRBD2 (6 bases). In germline, CDR1 is SNHLY, CDR2 FYNNEI. Trimming took 6 bases from V and 6 from J, leaving 18 bases between them. This CDR3 contains 14 residues. The CDR3 nucleotides are TGTGCCAGCAGGTTTAGTCGGGAGTATGGCGAGCAGTACTTC. Amino acids: CASRFSREYGEQYF.

The rearrangement joins TRBV6-1 to TRBJ2-1; no clear D. CDR3 length: 13 amino acids. Deletions cut 1 base from V and 9 bases from J, with 10 bases between. The germline CDR1 and CDR2 sequences are MNHNS and SASEGT. The CDR3 DNA is TGTGCCAGCAGTGAAGTTAGTCCGGGTGAGCAGTTCTTC. Translation: CASSEVSPGEQFF.

The rearrangement uses TRBV5-1 and TRBJ1-6, with a possible D match to TRBD1 (5 bases). The CDR3 runs 15 residues. Germline assignment: CDR1 SGHRS and CDR2 YFSETQ. Trimming took off 0 bases at V and 8 bases at J, with 12 bases between the two ends. The DNA for the CDR3 is TGCGCCAGCAGCTTGGGATCAGGGTCGGATTCACCCCTCCACTTT. Translation gives CASSLGSGSDSPLHF. Supplemented by reference TRBV5-1 and TRBJ1-6, the full variable domain reads KAGVTQTPRYLIKTRGQQVTLSCSPISGHRSVSWYQQTPGQGLQFLFEYFSETQRNKGNFPGRFSGRQFSNSRSEMNVSTLELGDSALYLCASSLGSGSDSPLHFGNGTRLTVT.

V gene TRBV27 combines with J gene TRBJ1-5; the match to TRBD1 covers 8 bases. Germline V lookup: CDR1 MNHEY, CDR2 SMNVEV (reference sequence). The CDR3 is made up of 21 amino acids. The V gene end was trimmed by 4 bases and the J gene end by 5 bases; junction bases not matched to a gene: 25. Here the CDR3 reads CASSSTGGPGRSILLYQPQHF. The CDR3 bases are TGTGCCAGCAGTTCCACAGGGGGACCTGGGAGAAGCATCCTCCTTTATCAGCCCCAGCATTTT.

The chain combines TRBV5-1 with TRBJ2-2, with a weak D call TRBD2 (6 bases). Germline V gene lookup returns CDR1 SGHRS and CDR2 YFSETQ. Trimming stripped 0 bases from V and 7 bases from J, with 16 bases between. The CDR3 extends over 16 amino acids. As DNA, the CDR3 is TGCGCCAGCAGCTTGGGGCGCGGGATCGCAGGCGGGGAGCTGTTTTTT. This encodes CASSLGRGIAGGELFF.

This chain joins TRBV11-2 and TRBJ2-3, with 9 bases identical to TRBD1. Germline trimming cut 5 bases from V and 2 bases from J; bases unmatched to any gene: 8. The germline V gene has CDR1 SGHAT and CDR2 FQNNGV. The length of the CDR3 is 16 residues. This CDR3 reads CASSPGGQGPTDTQYF. DNA of the CDR3: TGTGCCAGCAGCCCGGGCGGACAGGGGCCCACAGATACGCAGTATTTT.

This clone has a single count. Other DNA sequences of this sample code for an identical CDR3. J is TRBJ2-5 and V is TRBV5-1; D is unresolved. The V gene lost 0 bases and the J gene lost 1 base, with 1 base spanning the gap. Germline V gene lookup returns CDR1 SGHRS and CDR2 YFSETQ. This CDR3 has 12 amino acids. In DNA, the CDR3 is TGCGCCAGCAGCTTGGCCCAAGAGACCCAGTACTTC. Protein: CASSLAQETQYF.

This clone came up a few times. The gene calls are TRBV7-9 and TRBJ2-3; 10 bases fit TRBD1. This CDR3 has 19 residues. After removal of 4 bases from V and 1 base from J, the junction contained 14 bases not matched to a gene. From germline, CDR1 is SEHNR and CDR2 FQNEAQ (reference sequence). In DNA, the CDR3 is TGTGCCAGCAGCTCACCCCGAATCCCCGGGACAGGGGGCACAGATACGCAGTATTTT. Amino acids: CASSSPRIPGTGGTDTQYF.

Only one count was recorded for this clone. This chain joins TRBV5-1 and TRBJ2-7; 7 positions agree with TRBD2. J gave up 3 bases and V 5 bases, and 5 bases lay outside the gene matches. The CDR3 consists of 13 residues. CDR1 is SGHRS and CDR2 is YFSETQ in the germline V gene. This CDR3 reads CASSRTRGYEQYF. CDR3 bases: TGCGCCAGCAGTAGGACTAGAGGCTACGAGCAGTACTTC.

This clone was picked up one time. The rearrangement joins TRBV25-1 to TRBJ2-1, with TRBD1 as a possible D gene (6 bases). The CDR3 consists of 11 residues. Germline loops: CDR1 MGHDK, CDR2 SYGVNS. CDR3: CGTGIYNEQFF. In DNA form, the CDR3 reads TGTGGCACAGGGATTTACAATGAGCAGTTCTTC.

The V and J genes are TRBV28 and TRBJ2-1; TRBD1 agrees at 7 bases. The CDR3 is 12 residues long. Germline trimming cut 10 bases from V and 3 bases from J; bases unmatched to any gene: 3. Germline CDR1 reads MDHEN; CDR2 reads SYDVKM. The CDR3 DNA follows: TGTGCCACGGGGACAGTCTACAATGAGCAGTTCTTC. Residues: CATGTVYNEQFF.

The V and J genes are TRBV7-2 and TRBJ1-1, with unresolved D. The V gene lost 1 base and the J gene lost 1 base, with 10 bases spanning the gap. Germline loops: CDR1 SGHTA, CDR2 FQGNSA. The CDR3 loop spans 15 amino acids. The CDR3 DNA follows: TGTGCCAGCAGCTTAGTTCCGGGCTCGAACACTGAAGCTTTCTTT. It codes for CASSLVPGSNTEAFF.

CDR3: CASSDLEDDYNEQFF. The DNA of the CDR3 is TGTGCCAGCAGTGACCTAGAGGACGACTACAATGAGCAGTTCTTC. J is TRBJ2-1 and V is TRBV27; D is unresolved. This CDR3 is built from 15 residues. V was pared by 5 bases and J by 3 bases, with 14 bases between. The germline CDR1 and CDR2 sequences are MNHEY and SMNVEV (reference sequence).